One sample yielded the 28 T cell receptor beta chains listed below, sequenced in a study of read filtering for tumor transcriptome and immune sequencing. The library was built from about 400 ng RNA with molecular barcoded adaptors for alpha/delta and beta/gamma chains. TCRdb re-analysed the reads in MiXCR, keeping a single row per CDR3 protein. The sample holds around 140,000 distinct CDR3 sequences; less than 15% are singletons and the top ten take 7% to 9%. Sample: a population of CD138-negative cells sorted from bone marrow. These receptors all come from a donor aged 40 or older with multiple myeloma.

This clonotype was seen repeatedly, ten times or more. CDR3 region: CASSQEGGVGGIGELFF. The CDR3 region has the DNA TGTGCCAGCAGCCAAGAGGGGGGGGTAGGAGGAATCGGGGAGCTGTTTTTT. The chain is built from TRBV4-2 and TRBJ2-2, with 7 bases lining up with TRBD2. Germline CDR1 LGHNA, CDR2 YNFKEQ. V shed 0 bases, J shed 7 bases, and the junction held 11 bases outside the gene matches. There are 17 residues in the CDR3.

The sample holds a few counts of this clonotype. The chain is built from TRBV3-1 and TRBJ2-7, with TRBD1 matching over 7 bases. The CDR3 has 14 amino acids. With 0 bases clipped from V and 1 base from J, the junction kept 0 bases outside the gene matches. Germline CDR1 and CDR2: LGHDT and YNNKEL (reference sequence). CDR3 nucleotides: TGTGCCAGCAGCCAAGAGGACAGGTCCTACGAGCAGTACTTC. It codes for CASSQEDRSYEQYF.

The sample holds many counts of this clonotype. The rearrangement joins TRBV30 to TRBJ1-1, with a tentative D call TRBD1 (5 bases). The CDR3 is 14 amino acids. Germline-derived CDR1 and CDR2 are GTSNPN and SVGIG (reference sequence). V lost 0 bases and J lost 5, with 13 bases in between. For the CDR3, the DNA is TGTGCCTGGAGTGTACGGGGAGGGACTACTGAAGCTTTCTTT. It translates to CAWSVRGGTTEAFF.

This clonotype was counted at least ten times. J is TRBJ2-7 and V is TRBV4-2; TRBD1 aligns across 8 bases. The CDR3 extends over 17 amino acids. V gave up 3 bases and J gave up 0 bases; unmatched junction bases: 10. Germline assignment: CDR1 LGHNA and CDR2 YNFKEQ. This chain's CDR3 is CASSHPRDRFSSYEQYF. In DNA, the CDR3 is TGTGCCAGCAGCCATCCCCGGGACAGGTTCAGCTCCTACGAGCAGTACTTC.

In its sample, this clonotype was seen many times. CDR3 sequence (DNA): TGTGCCAGCAGCTTAGGAATAAGGGAAGGCACTGAAGCTTTCTTT. It is translated as CASSLGIREGTEAFF. This rearrangement joins TRBV7-9 to TRBJ1-1; D unclear. V was pared by 1 base and J by 4 bases, with 13 bases between. The length of the CDR3 is 15 residues. Germline CDR1 is SEHNR and CDR2 is FQNEAQ (reference sequence).

This clonotype came up many times. The rearrangement uses TRBV7-2 and TRBJ2-7; the match to TRBD1 covers 7 bases. This CDR3 has 13 residues. Germline CDR1 and CDR2: SGHTA and FQGNSA. V shed 3 bases, J shed 6 bases, and the junction held 5 bases outside the gene matches. The DNA of the CDR3 is TGTGCCAGCAGCTTGGTGACAGGGACCGAGCAGTACTTC. This translates into CASSLVTGTEQYF.

The CDR3 sequence is CASTPLVASENTGELFF. As DNA, the CDR3 is TGTGCCAGCACCCCCCTAGTGGCTAGCGAGAACACCGGGGAGCTGTTTTTT. The chain is built from TRBV2 and TRBJ2-2, with D possibly TRBD2 on 6 matching bases. The length of the CDR3 is 17 residues. Trimming removed 7 bases at V and 1 base at J, with 19 bases between. Per germline, CDR1 SNHLY and CDR2 FYNNEI.

This clonotype came up a few times. This sequence joins TRBV6-6 and TRBJ2-6; D not resolved. CDR1 and CDR2 from the germline V gene are MNHNY and SVGAGI (reference sequence). The CDR3 runs to 16 residues. Trimming took 3 bases from V and 4 from J, leaving 13 bases between them. DNA of the CDR3: TGTGCCAGCAGTTATCTTCCCGAGACAGGGGCCAACGTCCTGACTTTC. Translating gives CASSYLPETGANVLTF.

This clonotype was detected many times. The chain links TRBV11-2 to TRBJ2-5; D unresolved. Trimming took off 0 bases at V and 4 bases at J, with 21 bases between the two ends. Germline V CDR1 and CDR2: SGHAT, FQNNGV. This CDR3 is built from 18 residues. CDR3: CASSLDSQTIGIRETQYF. The CDR3 region has the DNA TGTGCCAGCAGCTTAGATTCCCAAACTATCGGCATAAGAGAGACCCAGTACTTC.

This clonotype has at least ten counts. The gene calls are TRBV6-6 and TRBJ2-7, with 9 bases fitting TRBD2. From germline, CDR1 is MNHNY and CDR2 SVGAGI (reference sequence). This CDR3 is 16 amino acids long. Trimming cost V 0 bases and J 2 bases; bases outside gene matches: 5. CDR3 residues: CASSYSGLAGAYEQYF. The CDR3, as DNA: TGTGCCAGCAGTTACTCGGGGTTAGCGGGAGCCTACGAGCAGTACTTC.

This clonotype showed up many times. The chain employs TRBV7-9 and TRBJ2-1; 12 nucleotides line up with TRBD1. CDR1 is SEHNR and CDR2 is FQNEAQ in the germline V gene (reference sequence). The CDR3 has 19 amino acids. V lost 1 base, J lost 7 bases, and 14 bases stayed unmatched. For the CDR3, the DNA is TGTGCCAGCAGCTTAGAGCCTAGCGCGGGACAGGGGGCTCGGAATGAGCAGTTCTTC. Translating gives CASSLEPSAGQGARNEQFF.

With respect to this clonotype: Just one base apart from a much larger clone, this may be a read error. The genes are TRBV5-5 and TRBJ1-1; D gene uncertain. CDR3 size: 14 residues. In germline, CDR1 is SGHKS, CDR2 YYEKEE (reference sequence). V lost 3 bases and J lost 1, with 10 bases in between. The CDR3 loop reads CASSSLVENTEAFF. DNA for the CDR3: TGTGCCAGCAGCTCCCTCGTCGAGAACACTGAAGCTTTCTTT.

In its sample, this clonotype was seen many times. The rearrangement links TRBV5-6 to TRBJ1-4; D remains ambiguous. This CDR3 region has 13 residues. Germline CDR1 reads SGHDT; CDR2 reads YYEEEE. Trimming took off 2 bases at V and 8 bases at J, with 10 bases between the two ends. The CDR3 coding sequence is TGTGCCAGCAGCTTAAGCTTTCCCGAAAAACTGTTTTTT. Translated, it gives CASSLSFPEKLFF.

This clonotype was counted many times. This rearrangement joins TRBV20-1 to TRBJ2-1; weak D call: TRBD2 (6 bases). The CDR3 spans 17 residues. Germline CDR1 and CDR2: DFQATT and SNEGSKA (reference sequence). V was clipped by 0 bases and J by 3 bases, with 18 bases between them. This CDR3 reads CSARDRENPSDYNEQFF. CDR3 DNA: TGCAGTGCTAGAGACCGGGAGAACCCTTCGGACTACAATGAGCAGTTCTTC.

Notes on this clonotype: Given a much more abundant clone one base away, this may be a read error. The genes are TRBV20-1 and TRBJ2-1; D possibly matches TRBD1 or TRBD2 (7 bases each). Looked up from germline, CDR1 is DFQATT and CDR2 is SNEGSKA (reference sequence). CDR3 size: 11 residues. DNA of the CDR3: TGCAGTGCTCAGGGGGGGGGTGAGCGGTTCTTC. Translating it yields CSAQGGGERFF.

This clonotype was detected ten times or more. The rearrangement joins TRBV29-1 to TRBJ2-2; 13 bases fit TRBD2. The germline gives CDR1 SQVTM, CDR2 ANQGSEA. V dropped 1 base and J dropped 1; count of bases not matched to a gene: 0. The CDR3 length is 16 residues. CDR3: CSVEGTSGRNTGELFF. The DNA of the CDR3 is TGCAGCGTTGAAGGGACTAGCGGGAGGAACACCGGGGAGCTGTTTTTT.

In its sample, this clonotype was seen many times. A junction boundary mismatches the germline segment, possibly from a read error. The gene calls are TRBV11-3 and TRBJ2-1; TRBD2 matches 7 bases. Germline V lookup: CDR1 SGHNT, CDR2 YENEEA. The length of the CDR3 is 16 residues. As DNA, the CDR3 is TGTGCCAACAGCTTAATGGTAGGCGGGAGACGCAATGAGCAGTTCTTC. Its protein product is CANSLMVGGRRNEQFF.

This clonotype was seen repeatedly, ten times or more. This chain links TRBV6-6 with TRBJ1-1, with D perhaps TRBD1 (6 bases). Germline V gene lookup returns CDR1 MNHNY and CDR2 SVGAGI (reference sequence). This CDR3 region has 12 residues. Trimming shortened V by 2 bases and J by 8 bases, and 9 bases separated the two germline ends. CDR3 DNA sequence: TGTGCCAGCAGTTACCTTACAGGGGAAGCTTTCTTT. This encodes CASSYLTGEAFF.

As to this clonotype: An end of the junction does not agree with germline; a read error may underlie this. This chain joins TRBV7-2 and TRBJ2-7; 9 nucleotides line up with TRBD2. In germline, CDR1 is SGHTA, CDR2 FQGNSA. This CDR3 contains 14 residues. The CDR3 here is CAGSLARTSDEQYF. For the CDR3, the DNA is TGTGCCGGCAGCTTGGCCCGGACTAGCGACGAGCAGTACTTC.

The chain uses TRBV11-2 and TRBJ2-2; 11 bases are shared with TRBD2. Looked up from germline, CDR1 is SGHAT and CDR2 is FQNNGV. The CDR3 has 14 amino acids. With V trimmed by 3 bases and J by 7 bases, 1 base remained unmatched. CDR3 sequence: CASSLTSGNGELFF. The CDR3 nucleotides read TGTGCCAGCAGCTTGACTAGCGGGAACGGGGAGCTGTTTTTT.

This clonotype was detected ten times or more. V is TRBV19 and J is TRBJ1-1; TRBD1 might be the D (6 bases). Per germline, CDR1 LNHDA and CDR2 SQIVND (reference sequence). V was cut by 3 bases and J by 3 bases, with 14 bases left in between. The CDR3 sequence is 15 residues long. The CDR3: CASSIEGGGYTEAFF. The CDR3, as DNA: TGTGCCAGTAGTATCGAGGGTGGGGGCTACACTGAAGCTTTCTTT.

This clonotype has a count of ten or more. This chain connects TRBV6-2 or TRBV6-3 to TRBJ2-1, with 11 bases aligning to TRBD1. The CDR3 totals 12 residues. The germline gives CDR1 MNHEY, CDR2 SVGEGT. The ends lost 8 bases at V and 9 bases at J; junction bases unmatched: 3. CDR3 residues: CASGDRGFEQFF. The CDR3 region has the DNA TGTGCCAGCGGGGACAGGGGGTTTGAGCAGTTCTTC.

This clonotype was seen a handful of times. A read error is possible here, since a much larger clone lies one base away. The V and J genes are TRBV15 and TRBJ2-1; no clear D gene. The length of the CDR3 is 16 residues. The germline V gene encodes CDR1 LNHNV and CDR2 YYDKDF (reference sequence). The CDR3 spells CATSRDSKRGYNEQLF. CDR3 coding DNA: TGTGCCACCAGCAGAGATTCTAAGCGCGGTTACAATGAGCAGCTCTTC.

This clonotype came up many times. The chain links TRBV4-2 to TRBJ1-5; no reliable D call. Germline V gene sequence: CDR1 LGHNA, CDR2 YNFKEQ. The CDR3 extends over 14 amino acids. V dropped 0 bases and J dropped 4 bases, with 7 bases sitting between them. The CDR3 DNA is TGTGCCAGCAGCCAAGATGTGGGAAATCAGCCCCAGCATTTT. Amino acid sequence: CASSQDVGNQPQHF.

This clonotype has a count of ten or more. The chain's CDR3 is CASSNAYTQYF. The CDR3, as DNA: TGTGCCAGCAGTAACGCGTATACGCAGTATTTT. V gene TRBV7-2 combines with J gene TRBJ2-3, with D hard to call. The germline V gene encodes CDR1 SGHTA and CDR2 FQGNSA. This CDR3 has 11 amino acids. V was cut by 6 bases and J by 7 bases, with 8 bases left in between.

The chain employs TRBV6-6 and TRBJ1-3, with D uncertain. The germline gives CDR1 MNHNY, CDR2 SVGAGI (reference sequence). This CDR3 is 12 amino acids long. The germline V and J ends were trimmed by 8 bases and 0 bases, with 5 bases remaining between them. CDR3 protein: CASRSSGNTIYF. CDR3 nucleotide sequence: TGTGCCAGCCGGAGCTCTGGAAACACCATATATTTT.

The sample holds many counts of this clonotype. The V call is TRBV29-1, the J call TRBJ2-5; 7 bases are a match to TRBD2. Trimming removed 1 base from V and 2 bases from J; junction bases left unmatched: 1. Germline V lookup: CDR1 SQVTM, CDR2 ANQGSEA. The length of the CDR3 is 13 residues. The CDR3 DNA is TGCAGCGTTGAAGGGGGGGGTCAAGAGACCCAGTACTTC. Translation: CSVEGGGQETQYF.

This clonotype was counted at least ten times. The rearrangement links TRBV15 to TRBJ2-7; 7 positions match TRBD2. Germline assignment: CDR1 LNHNV and CDR2 YYDKDF (reference sequence). V shed 0 bases, J shed 2 bases, and the junction held 7 bases outside the gene matches. The CDR3 length is 16 residues. DNA of the CDR3: TGTGCCACCAGCAGAGATGGGCGGGAGACCACCTACGAGCAGTACTTC. It translates to CATSRDGRETTYEQYF.